The 32 T cell receptor beta chains listed next were all sequenced from one sample in a study of blood T cell repertoires in COVID-19. Generated by immunoSEQ multiplex PCR, the TCRdb table keeps only in-frame clones and is missing some. The sample shows 250,000 to 300,000 clones, around 84% of them seen only once. The sample taken for sequencing was PBMCs or T cells enriched from blood (not recorded which). The source of these receptors is a man in his forties who had been exposed to COVID-19.

This sequence joins TRBV24-1 and TRBJ1-5; D not certain. Germline values: CDR1 KGHDR, CDR2 SFDVKD. The V and J ends lost 9 bases and 2 bases respectively, with 16 bases between them. The CDR3 spans 15 residues. In DNA, the CDR3 is TGTGCCACCTCTCGATCGGAAGGAGGCAATCAGCCCCAGCATTTT. Amino acids: CATSRSEGGNQPQHF.

J is TRBJ1-2 and V is TRBV11-3; perhaps TRBD1 as D (5 bases). V was clipped by 4 bases and J by 3 bases, with 12 bases between them. This CDR3 is built from 14 residues. Germline V gene lookup returns CDR1 SGHNT and CDR2 YENEEA. This CDR3 reads CASSSPTRDYGYTF. In DNA, the CDR3 is TGTGCCAGCAGCTCCCCGACCAGGGACTATGGCTACACCTTC.

The chain employs TRBV18 and TRBJ1-6; D is undetermined. The CDR3 length is 16 residues. Between the trimmed V and J ends, which lost 0 bases and 8 bases, there was a span of 14 bases. Germline CDR1 is KGHSH and CDR2 is LQKENI. The CDR3 DNA sequence: TGTGCCAGCTCACCACCGGAGAACATCGGGTATTCACCCCTCCACTTT. This gives the protein CASSPPENIGYSPLHF.

The chain recombines TRBV12-5 with TRBJ2-1; 10 bases agree with TRBD2. The junction had 7 bases not matched to a gene; V was cut back by 0 bases and J by 8 bases. The CDR3 extends over 16 amino acids. Germline V gene data show CDR1 as LGHNT and CDR2 as FRNRAP. CDR3 region: CASGLVLKREGHEQFF. CDR3 sequence (DNA): TGTGCTAGTGGTTTGGTACTCAAGCGGGAGGGACATGAGCAGTTCTTC.

The CDR3 protein is CASSQRTPATNEKLFF. DNA for the CDR3: TGTGCCAGCAGCCAGAGGACACCCGCAACTAATGAAAAACTGTTTTTT. The V gene is TRBV7-8, the J gene TRBJ1-4; a weak D match, TRBD1 (5 bases). The ends were cut back, 5 bases at V and 0 bases at J, with 13 bases in the middle. Germline V CDR1 and CDR2: SGHVS, FQNEAQ. The CDR3 loop spans 16 amino acids.

The rearrangement joins TRBV18 to TRBJ2-7; 9 bases are a match to TRBD1. The V gene end was trimmed by 5 bases and the J gene end by 4 bases; junction bases not matched to a gene: 3. Germline V lookup: CDR1 KGHSH, CDR2 LQKENI. This CDR3 spans 13 amino acids. The CDR3 protein is CASSADRGYEQYF. The CDR3 DNA follows: TGTGCCAGCTCAGCCGACAGGGGGTACGAGCAGTACTTC.

The gene calls are TRBV7-8 and TRBJ1-3; maybe TRBD1 (5 bases). Trimming pared 2 bases from V and 0 bases from J, leaving 14 bases between. The CDR3 consists of 17 residues. CDR1 and CDR2 (germline): SGHVS, FQNEAQ. Written as DNA, the CDR3 is TGTGCCAGCAGCTTATTTGTAGGCGGGGGCTCTGGAAACACCATATATTTT. Its protein product is CASSLFVGGGSGNTIYF. Full variable domain (outside the CDR3, taken from reference TRBV7-8 and TRBJ1-3): GAGVSQSPRYKVAKRGQDVALRCDPISGHVSLFWYQQALGQGPEFLTYFQNEAQLDKSGLPSDRFFAERPEGSVSTLKIQRTQQEDSAVYLCASSLFVGGGSGNTIYFGEGSWLTVV.

This sequence joins TRBV16 and TRBJ2-7; the D gene is possibly TRBD1 (6 bases). Trimming removed 4 bases from V and 2 bases from J, with 12 bases in between. The CDR3 spans 14 residues. Germline lookup yields CDR1 KGHSY and CDR2 FQNENV. The CDR3 region has the DNA TGTGCCAGCAGCCCCCGCGACAGGACCTACGAGCAGTACTTC. Protein product: CASSPRDRTYEQYF. Variable domain in full (rest from reference TRBV16 and TRBJ2-7): GEEVAQTPKHLVRGEGQKAKLYCAPIKGHSYVFWYQQVLKNEFKFLISFQNENVFDETGMPKERFSAKCLPNSPCSLEIQATKLEDSAVYFCASSPRDRTYEQYFGPGTRLTVT.

The V gene is TRBV19, the J gene TRBJ1-5; no clear D. Trimming stripped 3 bases from V and 6 bases from J, with 9 bases between. CDR3 length equals 13 residues. Germline V lookup: CDR1 LNHDA, CDR2 SQIVND (reference sequence). CDR3 sequence reads: CASSIGVGQPQHF. CDR3 nucleotide sequence: TGTGCCAGTAGTATCGGTGTTGGTCAGCCCCAGCATTTT.

V gene TRBV18 combines with J gene TRBJ2-3, with D tentatively TRBD2 (6 bases). The germline V and J ends were trimmed by 2 bases and 3 bases, with 12 bases remaining between them. Germline V lookup: CDR1 KGHSH, CDR2 LQKENI. This CDR3 is built from 15 residues. Here the CDR3 reads CASSPGLGGTDTQYF. The CDR3 bases are TGTGCCAGCTCACCAGGGCTAGGAGGGACAGATACGCAGTATTTT.

The genes are TRBV5-5 and TRBJ2-7; TRBD2 is a possible D gene (6 bases). Deletions cut 4 bases from V and 4 bases from J, with 18 bases between. Per germline, CDR1 SGHKS and CDR2 YYEKEE (reference sequence). The CDR3 length is 15 residues. The CDR3 DNA sequence: TGTGCCAGCAGCCCGCGGACGGGGGTGGTTTACGAGCAGTACTTC. Residues: CASSPRTGVVYEQYF. The whole variable domain, remainder taken from reference TRBV5-5 and TRBJ2-7, is DAGVTQSPTHLIKTRGQQVTLRCSPISGHKSVSWYQQVLGQGPQFIFQYYEKEERGRGNFPDRFSARQFPNYSSELNVNALLLGDSALYLCASSPRTGVVYEQYFGPGTRLTVT.

CDR3 amino acids: CASSAETGGSPLHF. The CDR3 DNA reads as TGCGCCAGCAGCGCTGAGACAGGAGGTTCACCCCTCCACTTT. The rearrangement joins TRBV5-1 to TRBJ1-6; D perhaps matches TRBD1 (6 bases). Germline assignment: CDR1 SGHRS and CDR2 YFSETQ. V was cut by 4 bases and J by 9 bases, with 14 bases left in between. CDR3 length: 14 amino acids.

The rearrangement uses TRBV29-1 and TRBJ2-1; D possibly corresponds to TRBD2 (6 bases). This CDR3 region has 12 residues. Germline V lookup: CDR1 SQVTM, CDR2 ANQGSEA. V lost 4 bases, J lost 8 bases, and 12 bases lay in between. CDR3 amino acids: CSVAEGLDEQFF. The CDR3 bases are TGCAGCGTTGCGGAGGGCCTAGATGAGCAGTTCTTC.

The rearrangement links TRBV5-5 to TRBJ2-3, with TRBD1 matching 10 bases. This CDR3 spans 16 amino acids. Germline V gene data show CDR1 as SGHKS and CDR2 as YYEKEE (reference sequence). Losses at the gene ends were 4 bases for V and 3 bases for J; bases not matched to a gene: 8. The CDR3 coding sequence is TGTGCCAGCAGCCCGCGTCCGGGACAGGGGACAGATACGCAGTATTTT. It yields the protein CASSPRPGQGTDTQYF.

J is TRBJ2-6 and V is TRBV3-1 (or the pseudogene TRBV3-2); D gene uncertain. In germline, CDR1 is LGHDT, CDR2 YNNKEL (reference sequence). Between the trimmed V and J ends, which lost 0 bases and 0 bases, there was a span of 6 bases. The CDR3 covers 16 residues. The CDR3 loop is CASSQDIVSGANVLTF. In DNA, the CDR3 is TGTGCCAGCAGCCAAGATATAGTCTCTGGGGCCAACGTCCTGACTTTC.

This chain uses TRBV10-1 with TRBJ2-1, with TRBD2 identical over 9 bases. The CDR3 extends over 13 amino acids. J was trimmed by 9 bases and V by 8 bases; bases with no gene match: 8. CDR1 WNHNN and CDR2 SYGVQD come from the germline V gene (reference sequence). The CDR3 loop reads CASSPGTSTEQFF. CDR3 nucleotide sequence: TGCGCCAGCTCTCCCGGGACTAGCACTGAGCAGTTCTTC.

The CDR3 bases are TGTGCCAGCAGCTCTGTGTCCAGCGGTAGCCGGGGGCAGTTCTTC. This sequence encodes CASSSVSSGSRGQFF. The chain employs TRBV5-4 and TRBJ2-1; tentative D call: TRBD2 (5 bases). V lost 3 bases and J 12 bases, leaving 22 bases between the germline ends. CDR1 SGHNT and CDR2 YYREEE come from the germline V gene (reference sequence). The CDR3 covers 15 residues.

This clone was picked up a small number of times. The chain is built from TRBV2 and TRBJ2-1; 12 bases align to TRBD2. Trimming took 6 bases from V and 9 from J; bases not matched to a gene: 18. CDR1 is SNHLY, CDR2 FYNNEI, per germline. The CDR3 extends over 18 amino acids. In DNA form, the CDR3 reads TGTGCCAGCAGCCTGACTAGCGGGAGAGGGACCCGAGGTGGTGAGCAGTTCTTC. Its translation: CASSLTSGRGTRGGEQFF.

The rearrangement links TRBV6-9 to TRBJ1-5; D is ambiguous. The CDR3 runs 15 residues. CDR1 is MNHGY and CDR2 is SVAAGI in the germline V gene. Trimming took 9 bases from V and 5 from J, leaving 20 bases between them. For the CDR3, the DNA is TGTGCCAGATTCAGCGGAGGCCCGCACTATCAGCCCCAGCATTTT. This translates into CARFSGGPHYQPQHF.

The chain links TRBV19 to TRBJ1-5, with D possibly TRBD1 on 6 matching bases. The CDR3 is made up of 14 amino acids. CDR1 and CDR2 (germline): LNHDA, SQIVND (reference sequence). Deletions cut 7 bases from V and 1 base from J, with 11 bases between. DNA for the CDR3: TGTGCCAGTAAGGGACAAAGAAGCAATCAGCCCCAGCATTTT. This encodes CASKGQRSNQPQHF.

The V gene is TRBV28, the J gene TRBJ2-3; TRBD1 might be the D (5 bases). Per the germline V gene, CDR1 is MDHEN and CDR2 is SYDVKM. The CDR3 has 14 residues. Deletions cut 6 bases from V and 2 bases from J, with 12 bases between. This CDR3 is CASSPQGFTDTQYF. The CDR3 bases are TGTGCCAGCAGCCCCCAGGGCTTCACAGATACGCAGTATTTT. The entire variable domain, with the rest obtained from reference TRBV28 and TRBJ2-3, is as follows: DVKVTQSSRYLVKRTGEKVFLECVQDMDHENMFWYRQDPGLGLRLIYFSYDVKMKEKGDIPEGYSVSREKKERFSLILESASTNQTSMYLCASSPQGFTDTQYFGPGTRLTVL.

J is TRBJ2-7 and V is TRBV15; 16 nucleotides match TRBD2. CDR3 length: 16 residues. Trimming cost V 3 bases and J 7 bases; bases outside gene matches: 6. Germline CDR1 LNHNV, CDR2 YYDKDF (reference sequence). The CDR3 spells CATSRGLAGGSREQYF. CDR3 bases: TGTGCCACCAGCAGGGGACTAGCGGGAGGGTCCAGGGAGCAGTACTTC.

Only a few counts were recorded for this clone. The V gene is TRBV3-1 (or the pseudogene TRBV3-2), the J gene TRBJ2-1, with D possibly being TRBD2 (6 bases). Trimming took 3 bases from V and 9 from J, leaving 15 bases between them. CDR3 length: 14 residues. Germline V lookup: CDR1 LGHDT, CDR2 YNNKEL (reference sequence). DNA for the CDR3: TGTGCCAGCAGCCAGAGACTAGAAGGGAGTGAGCAGTTCTTC. Encoded protein: CASSQRLEGSEQFF.

The rearrangement links TRBV19 to TRBJ2-3; no firm D call. Germline assignment: CDR1 LNHDA and CDR2 SQIVND (reference sequence). The V end was cut by 10 bases, the J end by 0 bases, with 17 bases between. CDR3 length equals 15 residues. CDR3 amino acids: CATSTILTSTDTQYF. The CDR3 coding sequence is TGTGCCACCTCAACCATCCTAACTAGCACAGATACGCAGTATTTT.

The CDR3 sequence is CSVETGFYGYTF. DNA for the CDR3: TGCAGCGTTGAAACAGGCTTCTATGGCTACACCTTC. The chain links TRBV29-1 to TRBJ1-2; possible D gene TRBD1, 5 bases. Trimming shortened V by 2 bases and J by 4 bases, and 8 bases separated the two germline ends. Germline V gene lookup returns CDR1 SQVTM and CDR2 ANQGSEA. This CDR3 is 12 amino acids long.

The chain links TRBV10-2 to TRBJ1-1, with TRBD1 matching 9 bases. V shed 3 bases, J shed 5 bases, and the junction held 7 bases outside the gene matches. The CDR3 loop spans 15 amino acids. Germline lookup yields CDR1 WSHSY and CDR2 SAAADI. The CDR3 reads CASSDHTGGKTEAFF. The CDR3, as DNA: TGCGCCAGCAGTGATCATACAGGGGGCAAGACTGAAGCTTTCTTT.

The chain recombines TRBV11-2 with TRBJ2-5, with D possibly matching TRBD2 (5 bases). The CDR3 covers 15 residues. CDR1 and CDR2 (germline): SGHAT, FQNNGV. Between the trimmed V and J ends, which lost 4 bases and 5 bases, there was a span of 17 bases. The CDR3 coding sequence is TGTGCCAGCAGCTCTGGAGTCGGGGTGAGGGAGACCCAGTACTTC. This gives the protein CASSSGVGVRETQYF.

This clone was recorded only once. The rearrangement links TRBV7-6 to TRBJ2-3, with 7 nucleotides matching TRBD1. The CDR3 is made up of 18 amino acids. Trimming took 4 bases from V and 0 from J; bases not matched to a gene: 13. Germline V gives CDR1 SGHVS, CDR2 FNYEAQ. CDR3 in amino acids: CASSYTTGTDPSTDTQYF. CDR3 DNA: TGTGCCAGCAGCTATACAACCGGGACAGACCCTAGCACAGATACGCAGTATTTT.

This clone was observed once. The chain joins TRBV5-4 to TRBJ1-2; D remains ambiguous. This CDR3 comprises 15 residues. Between the trimmed V and J ends, which lost 3 bases and 3 bases, there was a span of 15 bases. The V gene's germline CDR1 is SGHNT and CDR2 YYREEE (reference sequence). CDR3 sequence: CASSSSGVAYYGYTF. The CDR3 DNA follows: TGTGCCAGCAGCTCCAGCGGGGTCGCCTACTATGGCTACACCTTC.

V gene TRBV7-9 combines with J gene TRBJ2-7; 7 positions match TRBD2. V shed 8 bases and J 8 bases; nucleotides not matched to a gene: 6. The germline V gene has CDR1 SEHNR and CDR2 FQNEAQ (reference sequence). The CDR3 contains 11 residues. CDR3 nucleotide sequence: TGTGCCAGCGCGACGGGGGGAAAGCAGTACTTC. It codes for CASATGGKQYF.

V and J are TRBV19 and TRBJ2-7, with TRBD1 as a possible D gene (6 bases). Per germline, CDR1 LNHDA and CDR2 SQIVND (reference sequence). Deletions cut 9 bases from V and 3 bases from J, with 18 bases between. The CDR3 is made up of 14 amino acids. CDR3 nucleotides: TGTGCCAGCCGACCTCCAGGGGCTAACTACGAGCAGTACTTC. Its translation is CASRPPGANYEQYF. The variable domain in full, completed from reference TRBV19 and TRBJ2-7, reads DGGITQSPKYLFRKEGQNVTLSCEQNLNHDAMYWYRQDPGQGLRLIYYSQIVNDFQKGDIAEGYSVSREKKESFPLTVTSAQKNPTAFYLCASRPPGANYEQYFGPGTRLTVT.

The chain couples TRBV30 to TRBJ1-1, with 11 bases matching TRBD1. The ends lost 2 bases at V and 10 bases at J; junction bases unmatched: 12. The CDR3 covers 15 residues. Germline V CDR1 and CDR2: GTSNPN, SVGIG (reference sequence). In DNA, the CDR3 is TGTGCCTGGAGTACCTCGGGACAGGGGGTTGGGGGAGCTTTCTTT. Its protein product is CAWSTSGQGVGGAFF.